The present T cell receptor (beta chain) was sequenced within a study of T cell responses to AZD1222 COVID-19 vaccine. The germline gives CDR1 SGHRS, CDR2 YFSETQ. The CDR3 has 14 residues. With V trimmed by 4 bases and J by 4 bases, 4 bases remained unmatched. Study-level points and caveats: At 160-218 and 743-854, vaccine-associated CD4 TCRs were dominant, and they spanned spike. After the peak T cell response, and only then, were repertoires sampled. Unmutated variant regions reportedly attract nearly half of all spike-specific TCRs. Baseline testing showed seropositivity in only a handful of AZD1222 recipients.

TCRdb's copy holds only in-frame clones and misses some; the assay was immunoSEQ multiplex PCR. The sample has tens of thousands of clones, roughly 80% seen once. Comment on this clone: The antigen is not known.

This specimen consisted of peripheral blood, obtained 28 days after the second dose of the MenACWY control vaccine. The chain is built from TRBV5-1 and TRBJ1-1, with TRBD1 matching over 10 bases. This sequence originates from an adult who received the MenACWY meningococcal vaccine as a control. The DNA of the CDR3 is TGCGCCAGCAGCACTGACAGGGGGCTCACTGAAGCTTTCTTT. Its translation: CASSTDRGLTEAFF.